The entry below gives a single TCR beta chain sequence along with its context. Antigen specificity is unknown. V lost 0 bases, J lost 0 bases, and 6 bases lay in between. This CDR3 is built from 14 residues. Germline CDR1 and CDR2: SEHNR and FQNEAQ (reference sequence). This specimen comes from a study of shared clonotypes between healthy human individuals. Study-wide results and caveats: The naive CD4 repertoires of several donors were compared, and roughly 5% of clonotypes were shared.

A CD45RA+ naive subset and a CD45RA-negative memory subset were split from CD4+ cells. Deep-level settings were used for running the assay. Using immunoSEQ multiplex PCR, the repertoire was profiled, and TCRdb retains in-frame clones only, with some absent. The sample lists roughly 1,600,000 clones, 98% to 99% occurring once. The source of this sequence is a man aged 25-45 years in good health. Sequenced sample: naive CD4+ T cells sorted from blood. Regarding subset: CD45RA+ positively selected. V usage is TRBV7-9 and J usage is TRBJ2-7; D ambiguous. CDR3 sequence (DNA): TGTGCCAGCAGCTTAGCCGGGCTCTCCTACGAGCAGTACTTC. Its translation is CASSLAGLSYEQYF.